Listed here are 24 T cell receptor beta chains from one sample, sequenced in a study of OX40 agonist ivuxolimab in advanced cancers. TCRdb's table, derived via immunoSEQ multiplex PCR, lists solely in-frame clones and lacks some. Here the sample spans 60,000 to 85,000 clones, approximately 87% being singletons. Sequenced here: CD4+ or CD8+ T cells sorted from blood, sampled in a trial of the OX40 agonist ivuxolimab. The receptor source for this set is an adult with an advanced solid tumor such as melanoma, head and neck, liver or kidney cancer.

This clone was observed a single time. J is TRBJ1-2 and V is TRBV14; D unresolved. Looked up from germline, CDR1 is SGHDN and CDR2 is FVKESK. The V gene lost 1 base and the J gene lost 8 bases, with 8 bases spanning the gap. The CDR3 consists of 12 residues. For the CDR3, the DNA is TGTGCCAGCAGCCAAGCTGTAGGGGGCTACACCTTC. Protein: CASSQAVGGYTF.

The rearrangement links TRBV19 to TRBJ1-4, with a weak D call TRBD1 (6 bases). Trimming took off 7 bases at V and 8 bases at J, with 17 bases between the two ends. CDR1 LNHDA and CDR2 SQIVND come from the germline V gene (reference sequence). This CDR3 region has 14 residues. CDR3 residues: CASIKGAGVEKLFF. CDR3 DNA sequence: TGTGCCAGTATCAAAGGGGCAGGGGTGGAAAAACTGTTTTTT.

The gene calls are TRBV5-4 and TRBJ2-3, with 10 positions matching TRBD1. The J segment lost 3 bases and the V segment lost 4 bases, leaving 5 bases of the junction unmatched. The CDR3 covers 15 residues. The germline gives CDR1 SGHNT, CDR2 YYREEE (reference sequence). This chain's CDR3 is CASSIWDRGTDTQYF. For the CDR3, the DNA is TGTGCCAGCAGCATCTGGGACAGGGGAACAGATACGCAGTATTTT.

V gene TRBV5-4 combines with J gene TRBJ1-2; no clear D gene. CDR1 and CDR2 from the germline V gene are SGHNT and YYREEE (reference sequence). Between the trimmed V and J ends, which lost 4 bases and 8 bases, there was a span of 21 bases. This CDR3 is built from 15 residues. CDR3 sequence reads: CASSPSLTREEGYTF. CDR3 DNA sequence: TGTGCCAGCAGCCCAAGCCTAACAAGAGAAGAGGGCTACACCTTC.

The chain links TRBV28 to TRBJ1-4; no clear D. The CDR3 has 15 amino acids. Germline V CDR1 and CDR2: MDHEN, SYDVKM. Trimming stripped 4 bases from V and 5 bases from J, with 14 bases between. Here the CDR3 reads CASSSSDQLNEKLFF. CDR3 DNA: TGTGCCAGCAGTTCTAGTGACCAACTAAATGAAAAACTGTTTTTT.

This clone was seen a handful of times. The chain is built from TRBV28 and TRBJ1-3; tentative D call: TRBD1 (6 bases). Germline values: CDR1 MDHEN, CDR2 SYDVKM. This CDR3 spans 14 amino acids. Trimming removed 1 base at V and 8 bases at J, with 12 bases between. CDR3 amino acids: CASSLLQGVDTIYF. The CDR3 DNA sequence: TGTGCCAGCAGTTTATTACAGGGTGTTGACACCATATATTTT.

The chain carries TRBV5-6 and TRBJ1-5; 8 bases are a match to TRBD1. There are 13 residues in the CDR3. In germline, CDR1 is SGHDT, CDR2 YYEEEE. The J segment lost 5 bases and the V segment lost 2 bases, leaving 0 bases of the junction unmatched. CDR3 bases: TGTGCCAGCAGCTTACAGGGGGATCAGCCCCAGCATTTT. Amino acid sequence: CASSLQGDQPQHF.

The V call is TRBV11-3, the J call TRBJ1-1; 7 nucleotides match TRBD1. The CDR3 covers 14 residues. V gave up 1 base and J gave up 3 bases; unmatched junction bases: 2. CDR1 is SGHNT and CDR2 is YENEEA in the germline V gene. For the CDR3, the DNA is TGTGCCAGCAGCTTAGGAGGGGGCCACACTGAAGCTTTCTTT. Encoded protein: CASSLGGGHTEAFF.

V and J are TRBV7-2 and TRBJ1-1; a possible D gene is TRBD1 (6 bases). The germline V and J ends were trimmed by 6 bases and 1 base, with 12 bases remaining between them. The CDR3 runs to 14 residues. The germline V gene encodes CDR1 SGHTA and CDR2 FQGNSA. CDR3 DNA sequence: TGTGCCAGCAGTCTTGGACAGTCGAACACTGAAGCTTTCTTT. It encodes CASSLGQSNTEAFF. Full variable domain (remainder filled in from reference TRBV7-2 and TRBJ1-1): GAGVSQSPSNKVTEKGKDVELRCDPISGHTALYWYRQSLGQGLEFLIYFQGNSAPDKSGLPSDRFSAERTGGSVSTLTIQRTQQEDSAVYLCASSLGQSNTEAFFGQGTRLTVV.

V is TRBV5-4 and J is TRBJ2-6, with D possibly being TRBD2 (7 bases). The CDR3 is 17 residues long. V lost 7 bases, J lost 0 bases, and 17 bases lay in between. Germline CDR1 and CDR2: SGHNT and YYREEE (reference sequence). The CDR3 spells CASGGARSSSGANVLTF. The DNA of the CDR3 is TGTGCCAGCGGGGGGGCTCGGTCGAGCTCTGGGGCCAACGTCCTGACTTTC.

As concerns this clone: The same CDR3 arises from other DNA sequences in this sample as well. The genes are TRBV6-5 and TRBJ2-7; D perhaps matches TRBD1 (5 bases). Trimming shortened V by 0 bases and J by 1 base, and 10 bases separated the two germline ends. From germline, CDR1 is MNHEY and CDR2 SVGAGI. The length of the CDR3 is 15 residues. CDR3 amino acids: CASSYSGTGSYEQYF. The DNA of the CDR3 is TGTGCCAGCAGTTACTCCGGAACAGGTTCCTACGAGCAGTACTTC.

The rearrangement joins TRBV7-9 to TRBJ2-1; possible D gene TRBD2, 6 bases. V lost 4 bases and J lost 2, with 21 bases in between. This CDR3 has 18 residues. CDR1 and CDR2 (germline): SEHNR, FQNEAQ (reference sequence). The CDR3 region is CASSSPQVRDSTYNEQFF. DNA of the CDR3: TGTGCCAGCAGCTCCCCTCAAGTACGGGACTCAACCTACAATGAGCAGTTCTTC.

The chain couples TRBV27 to TRBJ2-1; the match to TRBD2 covers 11 bases. With 6 bases clipped from V and 10 bases from J, the junction kept 8 bases outside the gene matches. The CDR3 is 14 amino acids. Germline V lookup: CDR1 MNHEY, CDR2 SMNVEV (reference sequence). CDR3 sequence (DNA): TGTGCCAGCAGACAAACTAGCGGGAGAGGGGAGCAGTTCTTC. Translation gives CASRQTSGRGEQFF.

This chain connects TRBV5-1 to TRBJ2-1, with TRBD1 matching 10 bases. With V trimmed by 6 bases and J by 10 bases, 19 bases remained unmatched. The germline V gene has CDR1 SGHRS and CDR2 YFSETQ. This CDR3 has 17 amino acids. CDR3 in DNA: TGCGCCAGCAAAAGACAGGGGGCCGGAAGGGAAGGTATGGAGCAGTTCTTC. It yields the protein CASKRQGAGREGMEQFF.

This rearrangement joins TRBV5-1 to TRBJ2-7; perhaps TRBD2 as D (6 bases). The V and J ends lost 1 base and 2 bases respectively, with 7 bases between them. Germline V CDR1 and CDR2: SGHRS, YFSETQ. This CDR3 region has 13 residues. CDR3 amino acids: CASSLTSTYEQYF. DNA for the CDR3: TGCGCCAGCAGCTTGACTAGCACCTACGAGCAGTACTTC.

CDR3 sequence (DNA): TGCGCCAGCAGCTTGGGACAGTCTCAAGAGACCCAGTACTTC. Its protein is CASSLGQSQETQYF. The V gene is TRBV5-1, the J gene TRBJ2-5, with TRBD1 as a possible D gene (5 bases). The V gene lost 0 bases and the J gene lost 2 bases, with 8 bases spanning the gap. This CDR3 has 14 residues. The V gene's germline CDR1 is SGHRS and CDR2 YFSETQ.

In its sample, this clone was seen once. The chain employs TRBV7-9 and TRBJ2-3; D unresolved. Germline assignment: CDR1 SEHNR and CDR2 FQNEAQ (reference sequence). CDR3 length equals 12 residues. Trimming removed 6 bases from V and 0 bases from J, with 4 bases in between. This CDR3 reads CASSYSTDTQYF. CDR3 DNA sequence: TGTGCCAGCAGTTATAGCACAGATACGCAGTATTTT.

This clone was seen a few times. The gene calls are TRBV2 and TRBJ1-1; 7 bases line up with TRBD1. There are 12 residues in the CDR3. V lost 8 bases to trimming and J lost 8 bases; unmatched junction nucleotides: 8. Germline V gene lookup returns CDR1 SNHLY and CDR2 FYNNEI. The CDR3 region is CASSYSGQEAFF. The DNA for the CDR3 is TGTGCCAGCTCTTACTCGGGACAGGAAGCTTTCTTT.

The V call is TRBV18, the J call TRBJ1-2; weak D call: TRBD1 (5 bases). Trimming removed 1 base at V and 7 bases at J, with 10 bases between. The germline gives CDR1 KGHSH, CDR2 LQKENI. The CDR3 has 13 residues. The CDR3 reads CASSPLQGGGYTF. DNA for the CDR3: TGTGCCAGCTCACCACTGCAGGGAGGTGGCTACACCTTC.

This clone was counted only a few times. This chain joins TRBV18 and TRBJ2-7; 8 bases match TRBD2. CDR1 is KGHSH, CDR2 LQKENI, per germline. The V and J ends lost 2 bases and 3 bases, in that order; junction bases with no gene match: 15. The CDR3 has 18 amino acids. The CDR3 reads CASSPITNSGSGFYEQYF. In DNA, the CDR3 is TGTGCCAGCTCACCAATTACAAACAGCGGGAGTGGTTTCTACGAGCAGTACTTC.

The rearrangement links TRBV5-5 to TRBJ2-3; no clear D gene. CDR1 SGHKS and CDR2 YYEKEE come from the germline V gene (reference sequence). V was clipped by 2 bases and J by 2 bases, with 6 bases between them. The CDR3 consists of 13 residues. The CDR3 here is CASSFGITDTQYF. The CDR3, as DNA: TGTGCCAGCAGCTTTGGGATCACAGATACGCAGTATTTT.

The J gene is TRBJ1-5, the V gene TRBV4-2, with 8 bases fitting TRBD1. Trimming cost V 5 bases and J 6 bases; bases outside gene matches: 6. CDR3 length equals 14 residues. Germline assignment: CDR1 LGHNA and CDR2 YNFKEQ. CDR3 loop: CASSFTGGTQPQHF. The CDR3 DNA reads TGTGCCAGCAGCTTCACAGGGGGAACTCAGCCCCAGCATTTT.

J is TRBJ2-1 and V is TRBV28; 7 bases fit TRBD1. Per the germline V gene, CDR1 is MDHEN and CDR2 is SYDVKM. Trimming removed 9 bases from V and 10 bases from J; junction bases left unmatched: 12. CDR3 length equals 13 residues. The chain's CDR3 is CASRQGFSGEQFF. In DNA, the CDR3 is TGTGCCAGTCGACAGGGATTTTCGGGAGAGCAGTTCTTC.

The chain recombines TRBV10-1 with TRBJ2-1; 10 positions agree with TRBD2. The CDR3 extends over 19 amino acids. Germline V lookup: CDR1 WNHNN, CDR2 SYGVQD (reference sequence). The trim removed 6 bases at V and 6 bases at J, leaving 20 bases unmatched. CDR3 in amino acids: CASSRRPGPGTSDVNEQFF. The CDR3 nucleotides read TGCGCCAGCAGCAGACGACCGGGTCCCGGGACTAGCGACGTCAATGAGCAGTTCTTC.